These 8 T cell receptor beta chains were sequenced from one sample in a study of cytomegalovirus exposure and HLA in healthy donors. PCR amplification relied on 60 Vbeta primers (plus 13 Jbeta primers). Produced via immunoSEQ multiplex PCR; TCRdb's table is partial and in-frame only. The data show about 120,000 clones, around 86% seen once. The sample consisted of PBMCs. These receptors all stem from a woman aged 25 to 39 in good health and CMV-seronegative.

The chain couples TRBV28 to TRBJ2-7; perhaps TRBD2 as D (6 bases). V gave up 4 bases and J gave up 4 bases, with 14 bases separating them. This CDR3 is built from 14 residues. Germline CDR1 and CDR2: MDHEN and SYDVKM. CDR3: CASSSTGLHYEQYF. CDR3 nucleotide sequence: TGTGCCAGCAGTTCAACCGGACTACATTACGAGCAGTACTTC.

The chain recombines TRBV15 with TRBJ1-3; unclear D gene. Germline-derived CDR1 and CDR2 are LNHNV and YYDKDF (reference sequence). This CDR3 has 16 residues. V lost 0 bases and J 4 bases, leaving 13 bases between the germline ends. In DNA, the CDR3 is TGTGCCACCAGCAGAGATGCCCAGGTATCGGGAAACACCATATATTTT. This sequence encodes CATSRDAQVSGNTIYF.

J is TRBJ2-1 and V is TRBV27; 14 bases map to TRBD2. V lost 6 bases and J lost 7; bases outside the gene matches: 8. CDR1 is MNHEY, CDR2 SMNVEV, per germline (reference sequence). The CDR3 consists of 16 residues. CDR3 loop: CASRVTSGRGKNEQFF. The CDR3 DNA is TGTGCCAGCAGGGTGACTAGCGGGAGGGGGAAGAATGAGCAGTTCTTC.

This clone has only one observation. V is TRBV11-2 and J is TRBJ2-3; TRBD2 matches at 10 bases. The length of the CDR3 is 17 residues. Germline V lookup: CDR1 SGHAT, CDR2 FQNNGV. V lost 5 bases to trimming and J lost 2 bases; unmatched junction nucleotides: 10. As DNA, the CDR3 is TGTGCCAGCAGCGGTTACCTAGCGGGGGAATCCACAGATACGCAGTATTTT. This gives the protein CASSGYLAGESTDTQYF.

Only one count was recorded for this clone. The genes are TRBV28 and TRBJ2-1; D ambiguous. CDR1 and CDR2 (germline): MDHEN, SYDVKM. V was cut by 7 bases and J by 6 bases, with 13 bases left in between. This CDR3 comprises 13 residues. CDR3: CASTPPQANEQFF. As DNA, the CDR3 is TGTGCCAGCACCCCGCCTCAAGCCAATGAGCAGTTCTTC.

Only a few counts were recorded for this clone. The genes are TRBV9 and TRBJ2-7; TRBD1 might be the D (5 bases). V was trimmed by 0 bases and J by 0 bases, leaving 13 bases between them. Germline assignment: CDR1 SGDLS and CDR2 YYNGEE. The CDR3 has 16 residues. CDR3 sequence: CASSVAPGLTSYEQYF. CDR3 DNA: TGTGCCAGCAGCGTAGCTCCAGGGCTGACCTCCTACGAGCAGTACTTC.

The chain couples TRBV28 to TRBJ2-1; TRBD2 agrees at 7 bases. The V and J ends lost 2 bases and 2 bases, in that order; junction bases with no gene match: 9. The CDR3 extends over 17 amino acids. Germline values: CDR1 MDHEN, CDR2 SYDVKM. In DNA form, the CDR3 reads TGTGCCAGCAGTTTAACCGGACCCGGGACTACCTACAATGAGCAGTTCTTC. It is translated as CASSLTGPGTTYNEQFF.

This chain joins TRBV28 and TRBJ2-3, with TRBD2 identical over 8 bases. Germline-derived CDR1 and CDR2 are MDHEN and SYDVKM. The CDR3 runs to 17 residues. After removal of 3 bases from V and 3 bases from J, the junction contained 11 bases not matched to a gene. CDR3 sequence (DNA): TGTGCCAGCAGTTTCGGGGCGGGAGGCGGGGGGACAGATACGCAGTATTTT. This translates into CASSFGAGGGGTDTQYF.